This TCR beta chain originates from a study of shared clonotypes between healthy human individuals (dated by TCRdb to 2020 to 2022). With regard to the full study: The cohort comprised a couple of women and a few men aged 18 to 49 years. The study deeply sequenced blood TCR repertoires of five healthy adults to estimate repertoire size and the extent of clonotype sharing between individuals. For each donor, CD4 naive and CD4 memory were each run on three plates, CD8 naive on two plates, and CD8 memory on one plate. Libraries were prepared and TCR repertoires were sequenced by different laboratories using diverse techniques, in order to increase sequencing depth and limit assay-specific biases. Per donor, leukapheresis produced somewhere between about 0.9 and 9.5 billion PBMCs. What the authors observed across the whole study: Sharing across a few donors was observed for roughly 5% of naive CD4, 3% to 4% of naive CD8, about 2.3% of memory CD4, and roughly 0.4% of memory CD8 clonotypes. Pairwise subsampling led to the expectation that sequencing depth would affect the degree of clonotype sharing among donors. Sampling was restricted to blood, and TCR repertoires in tissue are likely to differ from TCR repertoires in blood. Clonotypes shared by all four sorted-subset donors showed higher generation probabilities than non-shared clonotypes. Because the study included only a small number of donors, the genetic and exposure-history diversity represented was limited. Naive subsets generally had larger estimated clonotype richness than memory subsets. Incomplete sequencing was indicated by rarefaction of sorted-subset datasets, despite the large sequencing depth.

V and J are trimmed by 0 bases and 4 bases, and the gene matches miss 10 bases of the junction. The CDR3 goes from the cysteine to the phenylalanine over 17 residues. Only CDR3 DNA is held: 51 bases, read in frame from base 1. CDR1 is given as SGHRS and CDR2 as YFSETQ, both from the germline V gene. Points on this clone: No antigen is known for it. Base qualities were left out, and no much larger clone turns up one base away.

The donors were healthy, HIV-negative adults with no recently reported acute infections or vaccinations. Every donor was a Caucasian adult residing in Nashville, Tennessee, USA. CD4+ T cells were enriched by magnetic negative selection, after which naive cells were positively selected on CD45RA and the negative fraction was taken as the memory subset. After blood collection by leukapheresis, PBMCs were isolated using Ficoll-Histopaque density gradient centrifugation and then cryopreserved in the vapor phase of liquid nitrogen. Analytical flow cytometry was used to check the purity and quantity of every magnetically sorted T cell population. Each sorted fraction had its genomic DNA isolated and then quantified by UV absorbance on a Nanodrop 2000c. Using the deep immunoSEQ assay, TCR CDR3 regions were amplified from genomic DNA by multiplex PCR. For each cell subset, the extracted genomic DNA was distributed evenly across all wells of several immunoSEQ 96-well plates, and each plate served as one replicate. For sorted subsets, 200 to 250 ng of genomic DNA, equivalent to some 33,000 T cell genomes, went into each replicate PCR. Purified libraries were quantified with a Qubit 3.0 fluorometer, sized on a Bioanalyzer 2100, and re-quantified with the KAPA Library Quantification kit. Each immunoSEQ 96-well plate was sequenced on its own single-read 150-cycle Illumina NextSeq 550 flow cell. Regarding the original processing steps: Because only junctional sequences without quality scores were contained in the immunoSEQ output, filtering matching that applied to full-length reads could not be performed. Sequences were annotated with PyIR, a Python wrapper for IgBLAST v1.9, and V/J genes and CDR3 were assigned using IMGT germline references. Any read was removed if the V/J assignment was weak (E-value above 1e-6), the CDR3 was missing, or the read contained stop codons, out-of-frame junctions, or ambiguous translated residues. V3J clonotypes were defined as sequences sharing the same inferred V gene, J gene, and CDR3 amino acid sequence. To compute the percentage overlap between repertoires, the number of shared unique clonotypes was divided by the size of the smaller repertoire. Repertoire richness was assessed with RTK rarefaction, the Chao1 estimator, and Recon v2.1 estimates of unobserved clonotypes. Generation probabilities for all TCRbeta clonotypes obtained by the gDNA method from a few donors were computed using OLGA. The source is immuneACCESS, and TCRdb retained only in-frame sequences with V and J called. Part of the clones is not carried over; for the studies checked, unresolved V genes explain less than half of this, and the remainder is unexplained. V, J and clone size are taken as reported in that table, and D and trimming were inferred from the DNA itself. In this sample the table shows approximately 720,000 clones, about 78% of which occur a single time. Of the sample, roughly 1.8% is held by the ten largest clones.

The rearranged chain carries TRBV5-1 and TRBJ2-7; 10 bases in between match TRBD1. Sequenced sample: memory CD4+ T cells sorted from blood. The cell subset or site label, read with the paper, signifies: CD45RA-negative fraction. This sequence was found in a woman aged 25 to 39 in good health. For the CDR3, the sequence is CASSLASSTGGAYEQYF. The sequence in DNA is TGCGCCAGCAGCTTGGCCTCATCGACAGGGGGCGCTTACGAGCAGTACTTC.